Included here is one T cell receptor (beta chain) sequence, with context. Sequencing used immunoSEQ multiplex PCR; TCRdb keeps in-frame clones, though not all of them. The sample carries around 62,000 clones, about 88% recorded once. The data stem from a study of OX40 agonist ivuxolimab in advanced cancers. The germline V and J ends were trimmed by 2 bases and 3 bases, with 10 bases remaining between them. CDR1 MNHEY and CDR2 SVGAGI come from the germline V gene. CDR3 length: 14 residues. The source of this sequence is an adult with an advanced solid tumor such as melanoma, head and neck, liver or kidney cancer. Sequenced material: CD4+ or CD8+ T cells sorted from blood, taken in a trial of the OX40 agonist ivuxolimab. The chain combines TRBV6-5 with TRBJ1-1; D uncertain. CDR3 DNA: TGTGCCAGCAGTTACGCAGGTTACGACACTGAAGCTTTCTTT. This codes for CASSYAGYDTEAFF.